Reported below is one T cell receptor beta chain. The antigen remains unidentified. The data stem from a study of T cell responses to AZD1222 COVID-19 vaccine. Findings and limits, study-wide: Regions 160-218 and 743-854 dominated among vaccine-associated CD4 TCRs spanning spike.

Repertoires were generated with immunoSEQ multiplex PCR, while TCRdb's copy carries only in-frame clones and drops some. This repertoire shows 130,000 or so clones, over 75% found once; its top ten account for roughly 6.1%. Deletions cut 0 bases from V and 5 bases from J, with 10 bases between. Per the germline V gene, CDR1 is MNHNY and CDR2 is SVGAGI (reference sequence). The CDR3 runs to 14 residues. Material: peripheral blood, obtained 28 days after the second AZD1222 dose. The genes are TRBV6-6 and TRBJ2-5; D call uncertain. The sequence derives from an adult who received the AZD1222 COVID-19 vaccine. In DNA form, the CDR3 reads TGTGCCAGCAGTTACTCGGTTCCGGCGGAGACCCAGTACTTC. Translation gives CASSYSVPAETQYF.